These 3 T cell receptor beta chains were all obtained from the same sample, sequenced in a study of shared clonotypes between healthy human individuals. Libraries were prepared by immunoSEQ multiplex PCR; TCRdb keeps only in-frame clonotypes and omits some of them. The repertoire has more than 2 million clones, 85% to 95% of them found once; the top ten carry 0.13%. Sequences were obtained from naive CD4+ T cells sorted from blood. The subset: CD45RA+ positively selected. These receptors were obtained from a man aged 18 to 35 in good health.

For the CDR3, the DNA is TGTGCCAGCAGCTTGGAGGGGGCCAGAAATTCACCCCTCCACTTT. Protein product: CASSLEGARNSPLHF. This chain joins TRBV5-8 and TRBJ1-6; 7 bases match TRBD1. This CDR3 region has 15 residues. With 0 bases clipped from V and 7 bases from J, the junction kept 4 bases outside the gene matches. Germline V gene data show CDR1 as SGHTS and CDR2 as YDEGEE.

This clone was counted once. J is TRBJ2-7 and V is TRBV18, with D possibly matching TRBD1 (6 bases). Trimming took off 8 bases at V and 4 bases at J, with 15 bases between the two ends. The CDR3 has 13 residues. Germline values: CDR1 KGHSH, CDR2 LQKENI. Here the CDR3 reads CASSQGGLYEQYF. In DNA form, the CDR3 reads TGTGCCAGCAGCCAAGGGGGTTTGTACGAGCAGTACTTC.

The chain joins TRBV2 to TRBJ1-6, with D tentatively TRBD1 (6 bases). CDR3 length: 11 residues. The V end lost 6 bases, the J end lost 10 bases, and 7 bases lay between the germline ends. Per the germline V gene, CDR1 is SNHLY and CDR2 is FYNNEI. CDR3 loop: CASSGQSPLHF. In DNA form, the CDR3 reads TGTGCCAGCAGCGGACAGTCACCCCTCCACTTT.